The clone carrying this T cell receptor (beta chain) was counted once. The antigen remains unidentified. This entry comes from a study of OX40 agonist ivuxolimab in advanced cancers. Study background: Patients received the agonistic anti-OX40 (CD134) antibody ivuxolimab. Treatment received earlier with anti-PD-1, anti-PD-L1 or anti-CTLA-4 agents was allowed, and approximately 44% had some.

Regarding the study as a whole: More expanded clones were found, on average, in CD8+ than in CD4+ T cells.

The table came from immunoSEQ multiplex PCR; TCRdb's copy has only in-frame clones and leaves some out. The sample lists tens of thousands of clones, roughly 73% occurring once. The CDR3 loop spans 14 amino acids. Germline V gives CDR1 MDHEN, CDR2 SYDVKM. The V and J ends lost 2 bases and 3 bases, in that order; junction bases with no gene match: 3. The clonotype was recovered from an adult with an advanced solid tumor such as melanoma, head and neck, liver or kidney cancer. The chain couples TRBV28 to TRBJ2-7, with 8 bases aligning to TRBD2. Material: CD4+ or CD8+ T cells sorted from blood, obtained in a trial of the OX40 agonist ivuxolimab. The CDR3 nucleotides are TGTGCCAGCAGTTTAAGCGGGGGTTACTACGAGCAGTACTTC. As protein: CASSLSGGYYEQYF.